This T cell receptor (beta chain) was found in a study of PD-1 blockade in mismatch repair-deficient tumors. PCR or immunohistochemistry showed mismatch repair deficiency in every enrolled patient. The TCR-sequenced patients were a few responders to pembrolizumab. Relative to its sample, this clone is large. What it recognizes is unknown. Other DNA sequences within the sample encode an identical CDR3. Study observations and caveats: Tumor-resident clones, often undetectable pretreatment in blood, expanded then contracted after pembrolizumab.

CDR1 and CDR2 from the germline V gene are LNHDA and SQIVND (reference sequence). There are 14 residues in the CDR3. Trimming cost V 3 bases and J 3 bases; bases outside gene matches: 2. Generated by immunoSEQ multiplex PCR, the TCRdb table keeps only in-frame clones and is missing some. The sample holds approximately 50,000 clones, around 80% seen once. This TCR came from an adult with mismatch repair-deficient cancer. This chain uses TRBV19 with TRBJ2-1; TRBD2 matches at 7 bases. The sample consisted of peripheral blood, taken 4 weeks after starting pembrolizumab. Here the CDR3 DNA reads TGTGCCAGTAGTATTGGCGGGAGCTACAATGAGCAGTTCTTC. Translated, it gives CASSIGGSYNEQFF.